This T cell receptor beta chain was recorded in a study of blood T cell repertoires in COVID-19. Study details: T cells, B-cell-depleted T cells, or PBMCs supplied cDNA or gDNA.

Assay: immunoSEQ multiplex PCR; the TCRdb copy retains only in-frame clones and omits some. This sample has 220,000 or so clones; approximately 84% occur once, and the top ten carry 2.9%. Per germline, CDR1 LGHDT and CDR2 YNNKEL (reference sequence). Trimming left V 2 bases short and J 6 bases short, with 13 bases between. The CDR3 sequence is 15 residues long. The receptor's source is a man over 45 who had recovered from COVID-19. Source material: peripheral blood. The chain carries TRBV3-1 (or the pseudogene TRBV3-2) and TRBJ1-4; D remains unclear. CDR3 sequence: CASSQPYRVYEKLFF. CDR3 DNA: TGTGCCAGCAGCCAACCCTACAGAGTTTATGAAAAACTGTTTTTT.